Listed below are T cell receptor beta chains from one sample, sequenced in a study of T cells in localized non-small cell lung cancer. Sequenced by immunoSEQ multiplex PCR; TCRdb stores in-frame clones only, minus some. The sample records approximately 43,000 clones, 85% to 90% being singletons. The sequenced sample was peripheral blood, obtained before any cancer treatment. These receptors originate from a woman between 18 and 55 years old with stage III lung adenocarcinoma. CDR3s include the opening cysteine and the closing phenylalanine or tryptophan. D genes are given only for firm matches. The size field is filled for only some rows; it gives once, few, many or a size class.

V gene	CDR3 length	J gene	clone size	D gene	CDR3 DNA	CDR3 protein
TRBV6-1	14	TRBJ2-7	once	TRBD1	TGTGCCAGCAGTTTTCCGGGACAGGGTTACGAGCAGTACTTC	CASSFPGQGYEQYF
TRBV19	13	TRBJ1-1	.	.	TGTGCCAGTAGTATAACCAGCAACACTGAAGCTTTCTTT	CASSITSNTEAFF
TRBV19	14	TRBJ1-3	.	.	TGTGCCAGTACCCGACTCAGCTCTGGAAACACCATATATTTT	CASTRLSSGNTIYF
TRBV6-6	16	TRBJ2-7	.	TRBD2	TGTGCCAGCAGCCCCCTACCTAGCGGGGCCGCCTACGAGCAGTACTTC	CASSPLPSGAAYEQYF
TRBV28	15	TRBJ2-1	.	.	TGTGCCAGCAGTTTAACGGGGGCGCCTCATAATGAGCAGTTCTTC	CASSLTGAPHNEQFF
TRBV5-1	16	TRBJ1-2	.	TRBD1	TGCGCCAGCAGCTTGACCGGGACAGGGGAAGCCTATGGCTACACCTTC	CASSLTGTGEAYGYTF
TRBV29-1	13	TRBJ1-1	.	TRBD1	TGCAGCGTGGAAACAGGGGGTGGCACTGAAGCTTTCTTT	CSVETGGGTEAFF
TRBV6-6	14	TRBJ2-3	.	.	TGTGCCAGCAGCTTAGACGGACCTCGTGATACGCAGTATTTT	CASSLDGPRDTQYF
TRBV11-2	15	TRBJ2-1	.	TRBD2	TGTGCCAGCAGCCCGCATGGCGGGGGCTACAATGAGCAGTTCTTC	CASSPHGGGYNEQFF
TRBV27	16	TRBJ1-1	once	TRBD1	TGTGCCAGCGGCAAAACAGGGGGTCCTTTGAGCACTGAAGCTTTCTTT	CASGKTGGPLSTEAFF
TRBV13	18	TRBJ1-1	.	TRBD1	TGTGCCAGCAGCTGGAGGACAGGGGCGCGCCGTTGGAACACTGAAGCTTTCTTT	CASSWRTGARRWNTEAFF